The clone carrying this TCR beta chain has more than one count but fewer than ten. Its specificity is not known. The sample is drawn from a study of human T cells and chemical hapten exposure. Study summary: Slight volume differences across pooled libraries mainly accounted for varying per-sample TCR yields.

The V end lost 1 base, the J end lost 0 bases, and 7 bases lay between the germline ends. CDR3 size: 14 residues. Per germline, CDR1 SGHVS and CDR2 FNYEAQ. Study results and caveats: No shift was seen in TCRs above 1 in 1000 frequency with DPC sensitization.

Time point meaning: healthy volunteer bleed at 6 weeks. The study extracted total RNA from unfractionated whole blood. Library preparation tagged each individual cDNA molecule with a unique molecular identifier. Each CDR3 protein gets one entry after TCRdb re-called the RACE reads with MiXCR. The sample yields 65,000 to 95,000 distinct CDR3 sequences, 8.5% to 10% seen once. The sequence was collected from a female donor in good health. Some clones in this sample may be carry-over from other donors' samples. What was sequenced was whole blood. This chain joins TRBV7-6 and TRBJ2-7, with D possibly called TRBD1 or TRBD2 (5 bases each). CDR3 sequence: CASSLGDHSYEQYF. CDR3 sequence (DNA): TGTGCCAGCAGCTTAGGGGACCACTCCTACGAGCAGTACTTC.